The 30 T cell receptor beta chains below come from one sample, sequenced in a study of T cell responses to AZD1222 COVID-19 vaccine. Only in-frame clones appear in the TCRdb table, and some are missing; sequencing was by immunoSEQ multiplex PCR. The table includes some 190,000 clones, approximately 94% detected once. This material consisted of peripheral blood, taken 28 days after the second dose of the MenACWY control vaccine. The receptors originated from an adult who received the MenACWY meningococcal vaccine as a control.

This clone has a single count. The chain employs TRBV3-1 (or the pseudogene TRBV3-2) and TRBJ2-7, with TRBD2 matching over 10 bases. Germline CDR1 and CDR2: LGHDT and YNNKEL (reference sequence). Trimming removed 7 bases from V and 4 bases from J; junction bases left unmatched: 7. The CDR3 sequence is 14 residues long. The chain's CDR3 is CASKGGLAIYEQYF. CDR3 nucleotides: TGTGCCAGCAAAGGGGGACTAGCGATTTACGAGCAGTACTTC.

CDR3 in DNA: TGTGCCAGCAGCGACTTCCGGGACAGGGGGACTAGCGGGCGGTACAATGAGCAGTTCTTC. It is translated as CASSDFRDRGTSGRYNEQFF. V and J are TRBV21-1 and TRBJ2-1; TRBD2 is the table's D call, not checked against the DNA. TRBV21-1 is classified as a pseudogene. CDR3 length: 20 amino acids.

The chain links TRBV7-9 to TRBJ1-1, with D possibly being TRBD1 (5 bases). The V end lost 5 bases, the J end lost 4 bases, and 11 bases lay between the germline ends. The CDR3 is 13 amino acids. Germline V lookup: CDR1 SEHNR, CDR2 FQNEAQ (reference sequence). CDR3 DNA sequence: TGTGCCAGCAGCCCCACGGGGGGCACTGAAGCTTTCTTT. Translation: CASSPTGGTEAFF.

V gene TRBV4-1 combines with J gene TRBJ1-5; possible D gene TRBD1, 5 bases. The V end was cut by 5 bases, the J end by 3 bases, with 11 bases between. The CDR3 length is 14 residues. Germline lookup yields CDR1 MGHRA and CDR2 YSYEKL. CDR3 in DNA: TGCGCCAGCAGCTACCGGGACGACAATCAGCCCCAGCATTTT. Its protein product is CASSYRDDNQPQHF.

This clone was detected a few times. V gene TRBV4-2 combines with J gene TRBJ2-1; D is possibly TRBD1 (5 bases). The germline V gene encodes CDR1 LGHNA and CDR2 YNFKEQ. The CDR3 runs 14 residues. V lost 3 bases and J lost 5, with 11 bases in between. As DNA, the CDR3 is TGTGCCAGCAGCCAGATGGACATCGACAATGAGCAGTTCTTC. As protein: CASSQMDIDNEQFF.

The genes are TRBV24-1 and TRBJ2-1; D might be TRBD2 (6 bases). V was shortened by 3 bases and J by 6 bases, with 11 bases between the two germline ends. The CDR3 totals 14 residues. Germline lookup yields CDR1 KGHDR and CDR2 SFDVKD. CDR3: CATSDQRASNEQFF. In DNA form, the CDR3 reads TGTGCCACCAGTGATCAGCGGGCAAGCAATGAGCAGTTCTTC.

This rearrangement joins TRBV10-3 to TRBJ2-2; D possibly corresponds to TRBD2 (5 bases). The CDR3 length is 15 residues. Trimming shortened V by 3 bases and J by 1 base, and 9 bases separated the two germline ends. From germline, CDR1 is ENHRY and CDR2 SYGVKD. Here the CDR3 DNA reads TGTGCCATCAGTGATAGCGTAGAGAACACCGGGGAGCTGTTTTTT. It is translated as CAISDSVENTGELFF.

The V gene is TRBV25-1, the J gene TRBJ1-1; D might be TRBD1 (5 bases). The CDR3 spans 15 residues. Germline CDR1 is MGHDK and CDR2 is SYGVNS. Trimming shortened V by 1 base and J by 4 bases, and 13 bases separated the two germline ends. CDR3 sequence: CASSESATASTEAFF. CDR3 DNA sequence: TGTGCCAGCAGTGAATCGGCGACAGCCAGCACTGAAGCTTTCTTT. The full variable domain, in which reference TRBV25-1 and TRBJ1-1 provide the parts outside the CDR3, is EADIYQTPRYLVIGTGKKITLECSQTMGHDKMYWYQQDPGMELHLIHYSYGVNSTEKGDLSSESTVSRIRTEHFPLTLESARPSHTSQYLCASSESATASTEAFFGQGTRLTVV.

The table lists this clone with a count of one. This chain connects TRBV5-1 to TRBJ2-3; 7 bases fit TRBD2. After removal of 4 bases from V and 2 bases from J, the junction contained 7 bases not matched to a gene. The CDR3 is 15 residues long. CDR1 is SGHRS and CDR2 is YFSETQ in the germline V gene. The DNA for the CDR3 is TGCGCCAGCAGCGCCGCGGGGAGGGTCACAGATACGCAGTATTTT. This gives the protein CASSAAGRVTDTQYF.

The chain carries TRBV28 and TRBJ2-7; D possibly corresponds to TRBD1 (8 bases). This CDR3 is built from 16 residues. The germline CDR1 and CDR2 sequences are MDHEN and SYDVKM. V lost 6 bases and J 0 bases, leaving 18 bases between the germline ends. Written as DNA, the CDR3 is TGTGCCAGCAGCGGGGGAGGGGGACAGGTCTCCTACGAGCAGTACTTC. It encodes CASSGGGGQVSYEQYF.

The chain joins TRBV18 to TRBJ1-2, with D perhaps TRBD1 (5 bases). The CDR3 totals 14 residues. The germline V and J ends were trimmed by 0 bases and 5 bases, with 10 bases remaining between them. Looked up from germline, CDR1 is KGHSH and CDR2 is LQKENI. CDR3 loop: CASSPPGVPYGYTF. In DNA, the CDR3 is TGTGCCAGCTCACCACCAGGGGTACCATATGGCTACACCTTC.

This chain connects TRBV6-1 to TRBJ1-2; D is perhaps TRBD1 (5 bases). CDR1 and CDR2 (germline): MNHNS, SASEGT. V gave up 4 bases and J gave up 4 bases, with 19 bases separating them. This CDR3 spans 16 amino acids. CDR3 DNA sequence: TGTGCCAGCAGTGGCCCAGCTATTGGGACGAGCTATGGCTACACCTTC. Its protein product is CASSGPAIGTSYGYTF.

This clone was picked up one time. The rearrangement uses TRBV5-4 and TRBJ1-2; perhaps TRBD1 as D (6 bases). This CDR3 has 14 amino acids. V was trimmed by 4 bases and J by 4 bases, leaving 14 bases between them. CDR1 is SGHNT, CDR2 YYREEE, per germline (reference sequence). The CDR3, as DNA: TGTGCCAGCAGCAGCAAGGGGGGTCTCTATGGCTACACCTTC. The encoded protein is CASSSKGGLYGYTF.

V is TRBV5-1 and J is TRBJ1-4; no reliable D call. The V and J ends lost 2 bases and 1 base respectively, with 0 bases between them. CDR1 and CDR2 (germline): SGHRS, YFSETQ. The CDR3 loop spans 12 amino acids. CDR3 sequence: CASSLTNEKLFF. In nucleotides, the CDR3 is TGCGCCAGCAGCTTAACTAATGAAAAACTGTTTTTT.

In DNA, the CDR3 is TGTGCCAGCAGCCTAACCAGACAGATCGGTGGCTACACCTTC. This sequence encodes CASSLTRQIGGYTF. The V gene is TRBV3-1 (or the pseudogene TRBV3-2), the J gene TRBJ1-2, with D possibly being TRBD1 (5 bases). Trimming shortened V by 4 bases and J by 7 bases, and 16 bases separated the two germline ends. Germline-derived CDR1 and CDR2 are LGHDT and YNNKEL (reference sequence). The CDR3 sequence is 14 residues long.

The V call is TRBV18, the J call TRBJ2-5; 8 nucleotides line up with TRBD2. Per germline, CDR1 KGHSH and CDR2 LQKENI. The CDR3 length is 15 residues. V was clipped by 3 bases and J by 3 bases; unmatched bases: 6. In DNA, the CDR3 is TGTGCCAGCTCACCCGGGACTAGGGCCAAAGAGACCCAGTACTTC. The encoded protein is CASSPGTRAKETQYF. Full variable domain (rest looked up from reference TRBV18 and TRBJ2-5): NAGVMQNPRHLVRRRGQEARLRCSPMKGHSHVYWYRQLPEEGLKFMVYLQKENIIDESGMPKERFSAEFPKEGPSILRIQQVVRGDSAAYFCASSPGTRAKETQYFGPGTRLLVL.

The sample holds one count of this clone. This chain connects TRBV7-8 to TRBJ1-1; tentative D call: TRBD1 (6 bases). CDR1 and CDR2 (germline): SGHVS, FQNEAQ. The CDR3 is made up of 11 amino acids. Trimming took 5 bases from V and 8 from J, leaving 9 bases between them. The CDR3 loop is CASSTGTEAFF. CDR3 in DNA: TGTGCCAGCAGCACAGGGACGGAAGCTTTCTTT.

The chain carries TRBV5-6 and TRBJ1-1; 7 bases are shared with TRBD1. CDR3 length equals 11 residues. Germline V gives CDR1 SGHDT, CDR2 YYEEEE. The ends lost 4 bases at V and 10 bases at J; junction bases unmatched: 4. In nucleotides, the CDR3 is TGTGCCAGCAGCGATACAGGGGTAGCTTTCTTT. Its protein is CASSDTGVAFF.

This rearrangement joins TRBV10-3 to TRBJ1-2; tentative D call: TRBD1 (6 bases). Per germline, CDR1 ENHRY and CDR2 SYGVKD. V lost 2 bases to trimming and J lost 4 bases, with 14 bases between them. The CDR3 is 15 amino acids. CDR3 residues: CAISEPRTETYGYTF. The CDR3 DNA follows: TGTGCCATCAGTGAGCCGAGGACAGAAACCTATGGCTACACCTTC.

The V and J genes are TRBV6-2 or TRBV6-3 and TRBJ2-7, with 8 bases fitting TRBD1. The V segment lost 0 bases and the J segment 4 bases; nucleotides outside the gene matches: 11. The CDR3 sequence is 17 residues long. CDR1 is MNHEY and CDR2 is SVGEGT in the germline V gene. The CDR3 protein is CASSYSVTGQVEYEQYF. In DNA, the CDR3 is TGTGCCAGCAGTTACTCGGTTACGGGACAGGTGGAATACGAGCAGTACTTC.

This chain joins TRBV6-1 and TRBJ2-5, with D possibly matching TRBD1 (6 bases). The ends were cut back, 6 bases at V and 4 bases at J, with 12 bases in the middle. The CDR3 is 13 amino acids. The germline CDR1 and CDR2 sequences are MNHNS and SASEGT. The CDR3 reads CASRGQGGETQYF. As DNA, the CDR3 is TGTGCCAGCAGGGGACAAGGTGGAGAGACCCAGTACTTC.

The chain is built from TRBV7-3 and TRBJ2-7, with D possibly being TRBD2 (6 bases). Trimming stripped 4 bases from V and 3 bases from J, with 10 bases between. The CDR3 extends over 13 amino acids. The germline V gene encodes CDR1 SGHTA and CDR2 FQGTGA. CDR3 sequence: CASSYGLNYEQYF. The CDR3 region has the DNA TGTGCCAGCAGCTATGGACTAAACTACGAGCAGTACTTC. Full variable domain (outside the CDR3, taken from reference TRBV7-3 and TRBJ2-7): GAGVSQTPSNKVTEKGKYVELRCDPISGHTALYWYRQSLGQGPEFLIYFQGTGAADDSGLPNDRFFAVRPEGSVSTLKIQRTERGDSAVYLCASSYGLNYEQYFGPGTRLTVT.

The rearrangement uses TRBV30 and TRBJ2-7; 7 nucleotides match TRBD1. The CDR3 totals 10 residues. Germline lookup yields CDR1 GTSNPN and CDR2 SVGIG (reference sequence). CDR3 bases: TGTGCAGGGGGCCTTTACGAGCAGTACTTC. The encoded protein is CAGGLYEQYF.

V and J are TRBV5-6 and TRBJ2-1; D is ambiguous. The V end was cut by 4 bases, the J end by 6 bases, with 11 bases between. From germline, CDR1 is SGHDT and CDR2 YYEEEE. CDR3 length: 13 residues. The CDR3 region is CASSPGRVNEQFF. The DNA of the CDR3 is TGTGCCAGCAGCCCCGGACGGGTCAATGAGCAGTTCTTC.

The CDR3 bases are TGTGCCACCAGTGGTTCACAGGGGGTGAACACTGAAGCTTTCTTT. It yields the protein CATSGSQGVNTEAFF. The chain recombines TRBV24-1 with TRBJ1-1, with 8 bases that match TRBD1. The CDR3 contains 15 residues. Germline V gene lookup returns CDR1 KGHDR and CDR2 SFDVKD. With V trimmed by 5 bases and J by 0 bases, 4 bases remained unmatched.

This clone has just a few counts. At one of its ends the junction is not consistent with the germline gene, which may arise from a read error. The chain couples TRBV6-1 to TRBJ2-7, with TRBD1 identical over 11 bases. The CDR3 runs 15 residues. The germline CDR1 and CDR2 sequences are MNHNS and SASEGT. In DNA form, the CDR3 reads TGTGCCAGCAGAGAAGGGACAGGGGGATCCTACGAGCAGTACTTC. Amino acids: CASREGTGGSYEQYF.

J is TRBJ1-5 and V is TRBV5-1, with unresolved D. This CDR3 comprises 15 residues. V was trimmed by 0 bases and J by 0 bases, leaving 7 bases between them. The germline V gene has CDR1 SGHRS and CDR2 YFSETQ. CDR3: CASSLGSNSNQPQHF. The DNA for the CDR3 is TGCGCCAGCAGCTTGGGGTCTAATAGCAATCAGCCCCAGCATTTT.

This rearrangement joins TRBV4-3 to TRBJ2-1; perhaps TRBD1 as D (5 bases). This CDR3 region has 18 residues. Germline V gene lookup returns CDR1 LGHNA and CDR2 YSLEER. V was trimmed by 0 bases and J by 4 bases, leaving 19 bases between them. CDR3 sequence (DNA): TGCGCCAGCAGCCAAGATGGGGCAGGCCACCGCCGGTACAATGAGCAGTTCTTC. It is translated as CASSQDGAGHRRYNEQFF.

The rearrangement joins TRBV5-4 to TRBJ2-1; 12 nucleotides align to TRBD2. V was pared by 9 bases and J by 2 bases, with 6 bases of the junction left unmatched. The CDR3 has 15 amino acids. The germline V gene encodes CDR1 SGHNT and CDR2 YYREEE (reference sequence). The CDR3 coding sequence is TGTGCCACCCGATCTAGCGGGGGGGCCTACAATGAGCAGTTCTTC. This gives the protein CATRSSGGAYNEQFF.

The chain recombines TRBV28 with TRBJ1-2; TRBD1 might be the D (6 bases). There are 12 residues in the CDR3. Germline V lookup: CDR1 MDHEN, CDR2 SYDVKM. The V end lost 5 bases, the J end lost 6 bases, and 10 bases lay between the germline ends. The CDR3 loop reads CASSRTDNGYTF. CDR3 in DNA: TGTGCCAGCAGTCGGACAGACAATGGCTACACCTTC.